The next 29 T cell receptor beta chains were all read from a single sample in a study of cytomegalovirus exposure and HLA in healthy donors. In the PCR, 60 Vbeta and 13 Jbeta primers were used. The data were produced by immunoSEQ multiplex PCR, yet TCRdb's version contains in-frame clones alone and is incomplete. Recorded here are 60,000 to 100,000 clones; the top ten clones represent about 5%. The sequencing input was PBMCs. Receptor source: a man aged 25-45 years in good health and CMV-seronegative.

The V gene is TRBV6-4, the J gene TRBJ2-3, with a weak D call TRBD2 (5 bases). This CDR3 is built from 14 residues. Germline loops: CDR1 MRHNA, CDR2 SNTAGT. Deletions cut 6 bases from V and 8 bases from J, with 18 bases between. The CDR3 protein is CASSTGQEEGTQYF. The CDR3 DNA follows: TGTGCCAGCAGCACGGGCCAGGAGGAAGGTACGCAGTATTTT.

V and J are TRBV9 and TRBJ2-6; tentatively, D is TRBD1 (5 bases). V lost 2 bases, J lost 0 bases, and 15 bases lay in between. The germline V gene has CDR1 SGDLS and CDR2 YYNGEE. The CDR3 runs to 18 residues. The CDR3 sequence is CASSVFIGEPSGANVLTF. The CDR3 coding sequence is TGTGCCAGCAGCGTTTTCATAGGGGAACCCTCTGGGGCCAACGTCCTGACTTTC.

The chain joins TRBV18 to TRBJ1-1, with D uncertain. The CDR3 runs to 13 residues. Trimming shortened V by 5 bases and J by 1 base, and 8 bases separated the two germline ends. CDR1 and CDR2 (germline): KGHSH, LQKENI. CDR3 nucleotide sequence: TGTGCCAGCTCAACCACAACGAACACTGAAGCTTTCTTT. It yields the protein CASSTTTNTEAFF.

The V call is TRBV29-1, the J call TRBJ2-7; D possibly corresponds to TRBD1 (6 bases). Trimming left V 4 bases short and J 2 bases short, with 15 bases between. Germline V gives CDR1 SQVTM, CDR2 ANQGSEA. CDR3 length: 14 amino acids. CDR3 sequence: CSVAPQGDPYEQYF. CDR3 nucleotides: TGCAGCGTTGCGCCACAGGGCGACCCCTACGAGCAGTACTTC.

This chain uses TRBV28 with TRBJ1-1; no firm D call. Trimming stripped 4 bases from V and 7 bases from J, with 7 bases between. Per the germline V gene, CDR1 is MDHEN and CDR2 is SYDVKM. The CDR3 is 11 residues long. CDR3 region: CASSSGSEAFF. CDR3 sequence (DNA): TGTGCCAGCAGTTCCGGTAGTGAAGCTTTCTTT.

The chain uses TRBV13 and TRBJ2-3, with 7 bases aligning to TRBD1. This CDR3 is 16 amino acids long. Looked up from germline, CDR1 is PRHDT and CDR2 is FYEKMQ (reference sequence). V was pared by 4 bases and J by 8 bases, with 15 bases of the junction left unmatched. CDR3 loop: CASSSGQVTSRGTQYF. As DNA, the CDR3 is TGTGCCAGCAGCTCAGGACAGGTAACGTCTCGCGGTACGCAGTATTTT.

The V call is TRBV7-3, the J call TRBJ1-2; weak D call: TRBD1 (5 bases). This CDR3 has 15 residues. Germline lookup yields CDR1 SGHTA and CDR2 FQGTGA. The germline V and J ends were trimmed by 2 bases and 1 base, with 11 bases remaining between them. DNA of the CDR3: TGTGCCAGCAGCTTAGGGGGGGTCCGTAACTATGGCTACACCTTC. It codes for CASSLGGVRNYGYTF.

Regarding this clone: One end of the junction does not line up with germline, which may come from a read error. This chain connects TRBV7-7 to TRBJ2-7; 11 bases align to TRBD1. CDR1 SSHAT and CDR2 FNYEAQ come from the germline V gene (reference sequence). The CDR3 runs to 15 residues. The CDR3, as DNA: TGTGCTAGCAGCTTAGGTTCCGGGACAGGGGGCGAGCAGTACTTC. This sequence encodes CASSLGSGTGGEQYF.

The V call is TRBV19, the J call TRBJ1-6; 7 positions agree with TRBD1. The trim removed 7 bases at V and 8 bases at J, leaving 8 bases unmatched. The germline CDR1 and CDR2 sequences are LNHDA and SQIVND (reference sequence). This CDR3 contains 14 residues. CDR3 amino acids: CASTPTGSYSPLHF. DNA of the CDR3: TGTGCCAGTACTCCGACAGGGTCTTATTCACCCCTCCACTTT.

The chain combines TRBV9 with TRBJ2-1, with 8 positions matching TRBD2. CDR1 and CDR2 from the germline V gene are SGDLS and YYNGEE. The CDR3 loop spans 16 amino acids. With 0 bases clipped from V and 2 bases from J, the junction kept 4 bases outside the gene matches. The CDR3 sequence is CASSVGAGVAYNEQFF. Here the CDR3 DNA reads TGTGCCAGCAGCGTAGGAGCGGGAGTAGCCTACAATGAGCAGTTCTTC.

The rearrangement uses TRBV9 and TRBJ2-5; TRBD1 agrees at 9 bases. Trimming at V came to 0 bases and at J to 4 bases, leaving 4 bases not matched to a gene. The CDR3 is 15 amino acids. The germline V gene has CDR1 SGDLS and CDR2 YYNGEE. The CDR3 region has the DNA TGTGCCAGCAGCGTAGCCGTGGGACAGGGAGAGACCCAGTACTTC. Translating gives CASSVAVGQGETQYF.

This chain links TRBV6-8 with TRBJ2-5, with TRBD1 matching over 9 bases. The CDR3 runs 14 residues. With 6 bases clipped from V and 5 bases from J, the junction kept 7 bases outside the gene matches. The V gene's germline CDR1 is MNHGY and CDR2 SAAAGT. The CDR3 protein is CASSTDRGYETQYF. The CDR3 coding sequence is TGTGCCAGCAGCACAGACAGGGGGTATGAGACCCAGTACTTC.

This chain links TRBV4-2 with TRBJ2-7; TRBD2 is a possible D gene (5 bases). The CDR3 covers 15 residues. V lost 1 base, J lost 4 bases, and 14 bases lay in between. Germline V lookup: CDR1 LGHNA, CDR2 YNFKEQ. CDR3 sequence reads: CASSQGSGWVYEQYF. The CDR3 DNA is TGTGCCAGCAGCCAAGGGAGCGGTTGGGTTTACGAGCAGTACTTC.

The chain is built from TRBV2 and TRBJ2-7, with D perhaps matching TRBD1 (6 bases). This CDR3 is 13 amino acids long. The germline CDR1 and CDR2 sequences are SNHLY and FYNNEI. V shed 4 bases and J shed 5 bases, with 12 bases lying between them. The CDR3 coding sequence is TGTGCCAGCAGTGTCACAGGGATCGACGAGCAGTACTTC. Its protein is CASSVTGIDEQYF.

The chain is built from TRBV11-2 and TRBJ1-1; no definite D call. V lost 3 bases, J lost 4 bases, and 9 bases lay in between. CDR1 and CDR2 from the germline V gene are SGHAT and FQNNGV. CDR3 length equals 13 residues. CDR3 residues: CASSFTWLTEAFF. DNA for the CDR3: TGTGCCAGCAGCTTCACGTGGCTCACTGAAGCTTTCTTT.

This chain joins TRBV7-3 and TRBJ2-5, with 7 bases matching TRBD1. CDR1 is SGHTA, CDR2 FQGTGA, per germline. V trimming: 1 base; J trimming: 6 bases; junction bases outside the gene matches: 2. The CDR3 extends over 13 amino acids. The CDR3 nucleotides read TGTGCCAGCAGCTTAAGGGGACAGCAGACCCAGTACTTC. As protein: CASSLRGQQTQYF.

The CDR3, as DNA: TGTGCCATCCCAGCGGGGCCGGAGGGGATCGAGGCGCAGTATTTT. Translating gives CAIPAGPEGIEAQYF. The chain recombines TRBV10-3 with TRBJ2-3; 7 bases map to TRBD2. The CDR3 has 15 amino acids. CDR1 is ENHRY and CDR2 is SYGVKD in the germline V gene. V shed 8 bases, J shed 10 bases, and the junction held 18 bases outside the gene matches.

The rearrangement joins TRBV7-2 to TRBJ1-2; 8 bases align to TRBD1. The length of the CDR3 is 13 residues. Per germline, CDR1 SGHTA and CDR2 FQGNSA. Trimming at V came to 5 bases and at J to 4 bases, leaving 3 bases not matched to a gene. Written as DNA, the CDR3 is TGTGCCAGCAGCCAGGGGACAGGCTATGGCTACACCTTC. Protein sequence: CASSQGTGYGYTF. Together with reference TRBV7-2 and TRBJ1-2, the CDR3 gives the full variable domain: GAGVSQSPSNKVTEKGKDVELRCDPISGHTALYWYRQSLGQGLEFLIYFQGNSAPDKSGLPSDRFSAERTGGSVSTLTIQRTQQEDSAVYLCASSQGTGYGYTFGSGTRLTVV.

The rearrangement links TRBV10-2 to TRBJ2-7; D is unclear. Germline V gene sequence: CDR1 WSHSY, CDR2 SAAADI. The CDR3 is 14 residues long. Trimming took off 5 bases at V and 12 bases at J, with 23 bases between the two ends. The CDR3, as DNA: TGCGCCAGCAGTTTGCCCTTAAGACACCCTCGGCTGTACTTC. This codes for CASSLPLRHPRLYF.

The CDR3 DNA sequence: TGTGCCAGCAGTTTATGGACAGGGGCCACTGAAGCTTTCTTT. Its translation is CASSLWTGATEAFF. V is TRBV28 and J is TRBJ1-1; 8 bases fit TRBD1. The ends lost 0 bases at V and 4 bases at J; junction bases unmatched: 1. The germline V gene has CDR1 MDHEN and CDR2 SYDVKM. The CDR3 consists of 14 residues.

The rearrangement joins TRBV7-2 to TRBJ2-5; TRBD1 agrees at 10 bases. The CDR3 totals 16 residues. Germline CDR1 is SGHTA and CDR2 is FQGNSA. V shed 4 bases, J shed 4 bases, and the junction held 9 bases outside the gene matches. The CDR3, as DNA: TGTGCCAGCAGCTCGGCCGGGACAGGGGTCCGAGAGACCCAGTACTTC. This translates into CASSSAGTGVRETQYF.

The CDR3 sequence: CAWRMTANTGELFF. As DNA, the CDR3 is TGTGCCTGGAGGATGACAGCGAACACCGGGGAGCTGTTTTTT. V usage is TRBV30 and J usage is TRBJ2-2, with D tentatively TRBD1 (5 bases). The CDR3 spans 14 residues. Trimming left V 3 bases short and J 0 bases short, with 8 bases between. Germline V gene data show CDR1 as GTSNPN and CDR2 as SVGIG (reference sequence).

The chain has TRBV10-3 and TRBJ2-2; 7 bases fit TRBD1. The CDR3 loop spans 18 amino acids. V trimming: 0 bases; J trimming: 1 base; junction bases outside the gene matches: 8. CDR1 is ENHRY, CDR2 SYGVKD, per germline. The CDR3 DNA sequence: TGTGCCATCAGTGAGTCATGGACAGGTCCTAGGAACACCGGGGAGCTGTTTTTT. Encoded protein: CAISESWTGPRNTGELFF.

The rearrangement joins TRBV6-5 to TRBJ1-4; 7 bases line up with TRBD1. V was pared by 9 bases and J by 8 bases, with 9 bases of the junction left unmatched. The CDR3 runs to 13 residues. The germline CDR1 and CDR2 sequences are MNHEY and SVGAGI. The CDR3 nucleotides are TGTGCCAGTCGAACAGGGGAAGCGGAAAAACTGTTTTTT. This translates into CASRTGEAEKLFF.

The rearrangement links TRBV4-2 to TRBJ2-3; tentative D call: TRBD1 (6 bases). This CDR3 is 12 amino acids long. V was pared by 2 bases and J by 6 bases, with 6 bases between. Looked up from germline, CDR1 is LGHNA and CDR2 is YNFKEQ. Here the CDR3 DNA reads TGTGCCAGCAGCCAACAGGGGGATACGCAGTATTTT. Its translation is CASSQQGDTQYF.

V and J are TRBV5-1 and TRBJ2-5; 8 nucleotides match TRBD2. The CDR3 is made up of 15 amino acids. V gave up 4 bases and J gave up 1 base; unmatched junction bases: 6. Germline-derived CDR1 and CDR2 are SGHRS and YFSETQ. In nucleotides, the CDR3 is TGCGCCAGCAGCGCGGGACTAGTGGGCCAAGAGACCCAGTACTTC. The encoded protein is CASSAGLVGQETQYF. Together with reference TRBV5-1 and TRBJ2-5, the CDR3 gives the full variable domain: KAGVTQTPRYLIKTRGQQVTLSCSPISGHRSVSWYQQTPGQGLQFLFEYFSETQRNKGNFPGRFSGRQFSNSRSEMNVSTLELGDSALYLCASSAGLVGQETQYFGPGTRLLVL.

The chain uses TRBV5-1 and TRBJ2-7; D assignment may be TRBD1 or TRBD2 (9 bases each). Trimming took 0 bases from V and 2 from J, leaving 27 bases between them. CDR3 length: 20 amino acids. Germline V gene data show CDR1 as SGHRS and CDR2 as YFSETQ. The CDR3 here is CASSLGQGVIASGKTYEQYF. Written as DNA, the CDR3 is TGCGCCAGCAGCTTGGGACAGGGGGTGATCGCTAGCGGGAAGACCTACGAGCAGTACTTC.

The rearrangement uses TRBV7-9 and TRBJ1-1; TRBD1 matches at 8 bases. Losses at the gene ends were 1 base for V and 1 base for J; bases not matched to a gene: 2. Looked up from germline, CDR1 is SEHNR and CDR2 is FQNEAQ (reference sequence). CDR3 size: 15 residues. CDR3 loop: CASSLGGQGNTEAFF. In nucleotides, the CDR3 is TGTGCCAGCAGCTTAGGTGGACAGGGGAACACTGAAGCTTTCTTT.

CDR3 in amino acids: CASMTGSGAFF. The CDR3 region has the DNA TGTGCCAGCATGACGGGGTCGGGGGCTTTCTTT. This sequence joins TRBV2 and TRBJ1-1; D is uncertain. The CDR3 runs 11 residues. Trimming removed 7 bases at V and 11 bases at J, with 14 bases between. Germline V lookup: CDR1 SNHLY, CDR2 FYNNEI.